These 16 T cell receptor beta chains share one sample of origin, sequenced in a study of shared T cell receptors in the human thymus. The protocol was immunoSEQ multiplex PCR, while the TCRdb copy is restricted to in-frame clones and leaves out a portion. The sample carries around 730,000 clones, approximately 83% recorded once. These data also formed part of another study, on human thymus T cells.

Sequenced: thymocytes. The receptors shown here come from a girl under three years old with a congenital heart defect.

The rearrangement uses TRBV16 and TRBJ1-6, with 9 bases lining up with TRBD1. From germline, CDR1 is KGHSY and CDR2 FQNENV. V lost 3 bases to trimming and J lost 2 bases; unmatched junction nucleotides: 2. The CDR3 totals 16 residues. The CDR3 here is CASSHRDRAYNSPLHF. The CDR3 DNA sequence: TGTGCCAGCAGCCACCGGGACAGGGCCTATAATTCACCCCTCCACTTT. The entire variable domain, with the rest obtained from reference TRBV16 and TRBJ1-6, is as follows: GEEVAQTPKHLVRGEGQKAKLYCAPIKGHSYVFWYQQVLKNEFKFLISFQNENVFDETGMPKERFSAKCLPNSPCSLEIQATKLEDSAVYFCASSHRDRAYNSPLHFGNGTRLTVT.

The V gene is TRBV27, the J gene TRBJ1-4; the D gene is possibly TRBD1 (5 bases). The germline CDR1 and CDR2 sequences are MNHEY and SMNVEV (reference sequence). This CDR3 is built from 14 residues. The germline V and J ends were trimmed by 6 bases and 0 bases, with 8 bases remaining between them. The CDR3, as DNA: TGTGCCAGCAGGGGGGGAGCAACTAATGAAAAACTGTTTTTT. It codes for CASRGGATNEKLFF.

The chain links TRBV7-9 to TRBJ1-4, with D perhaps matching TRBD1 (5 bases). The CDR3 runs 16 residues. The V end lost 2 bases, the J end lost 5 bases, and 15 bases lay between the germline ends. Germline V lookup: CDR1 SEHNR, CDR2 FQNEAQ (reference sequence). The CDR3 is CASSLTRDLVNEKLFF. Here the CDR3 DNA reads TGTGCCAGCAGCTTAACCCGGGACTTAGTCAATGAAAAACTGTTTTTT.

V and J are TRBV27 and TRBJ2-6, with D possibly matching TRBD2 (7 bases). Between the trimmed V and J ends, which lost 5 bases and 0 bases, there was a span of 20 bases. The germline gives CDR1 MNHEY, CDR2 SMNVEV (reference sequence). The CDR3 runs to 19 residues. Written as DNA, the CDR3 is TGTGCCAGCAGTCCCGGCGGGGGAGGGGGGCTCTCTGGGGCCAACGTCCTGACTTTC. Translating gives CASSPGGGGGLSGANVLTF.

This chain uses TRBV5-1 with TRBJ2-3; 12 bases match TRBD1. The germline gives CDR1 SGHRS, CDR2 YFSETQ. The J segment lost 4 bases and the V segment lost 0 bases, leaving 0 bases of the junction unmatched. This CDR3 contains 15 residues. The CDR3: CASSLGDRGPDTQYF. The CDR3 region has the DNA TGCGCCAGCAGCTTGGGGGACAGGGGGCCAGATACGCAGTATTTT.

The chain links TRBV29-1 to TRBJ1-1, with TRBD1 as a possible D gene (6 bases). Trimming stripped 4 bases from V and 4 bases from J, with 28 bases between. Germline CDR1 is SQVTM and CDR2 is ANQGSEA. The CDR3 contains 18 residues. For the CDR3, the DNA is TGCAGCGTTGGGGGTAGTCCGCCGGGGGGCCATGGGATCACTGAAGCTTTCTTT. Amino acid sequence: CSVGGSPPGGHGITEAFF.

Here the CDR3 reads CASSLVPRGSNGYTF. The CDR3 DNA follows: TGTGCCAGCAGTTTAGTCCCCCGGGGTTCGAATGGCTACACCTTC. The chain combines TRBV28 with TRBJ1-2; D uncertain. The CDR3 is 15 residues long. Germline values: CDR1 MDHEN, CDR2 SYDVKM. Deletions cut 2 bases from V and 6 bases from J, with 16 bases between.

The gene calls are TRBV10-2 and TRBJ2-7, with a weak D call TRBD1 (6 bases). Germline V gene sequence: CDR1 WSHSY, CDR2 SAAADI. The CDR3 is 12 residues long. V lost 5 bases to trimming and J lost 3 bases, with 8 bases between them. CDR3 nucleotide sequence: TGCGCCAGCAGTCCGGACAGCTACGAGCAGTACTTC. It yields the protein CASSPDSYEQYF.

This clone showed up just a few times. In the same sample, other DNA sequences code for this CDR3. This CDR3 reads CASSHRPGHLNSPLHF. In nucleotides, the CDR3 is TGTGCCAGCAGTCACCGCCCGGGACACCTTAATTCACCCCTCCACTTT. The rearrangement uses TRBV27 and TRBJ1-6; D might be TRBD1 (6 bases). The germline V gene encodes CDR1 MNHEY and CDR2 SMNVEV (reference sequence). This CDR3 spans 16 amino acids. V was trimmed by 5 bases and J by 6 bases, leaving 17 bases between them.

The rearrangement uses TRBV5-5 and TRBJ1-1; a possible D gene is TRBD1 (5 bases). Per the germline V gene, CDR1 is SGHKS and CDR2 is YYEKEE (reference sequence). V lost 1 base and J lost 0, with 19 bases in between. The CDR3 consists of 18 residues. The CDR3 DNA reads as TGTGCCAGCAGCTTGATCCGGTTGGGGCAGCATATGAACACTGAAGCTTTCTTT. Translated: CASSLIRLGQHMNTEAFF.

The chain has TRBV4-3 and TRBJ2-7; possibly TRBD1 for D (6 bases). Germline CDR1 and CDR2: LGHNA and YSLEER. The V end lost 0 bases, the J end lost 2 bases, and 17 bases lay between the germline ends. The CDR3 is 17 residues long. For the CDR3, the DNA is TGCGCCAGCAGCCAAGAGACCACCGGCAGGGGCCCCTACGAGCAGTACTTC. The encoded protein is CASSQETTGRGPYEQYF.

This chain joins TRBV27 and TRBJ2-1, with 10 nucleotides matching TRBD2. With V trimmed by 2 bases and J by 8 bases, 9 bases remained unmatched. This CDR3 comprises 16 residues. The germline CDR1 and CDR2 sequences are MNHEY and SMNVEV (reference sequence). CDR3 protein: CASSLVAGGREDEQFF. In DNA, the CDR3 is TGTGCCAGCAGTTTAGTAGCGGGGGGCCGGGAGGATGAGCAGTTCTTC.

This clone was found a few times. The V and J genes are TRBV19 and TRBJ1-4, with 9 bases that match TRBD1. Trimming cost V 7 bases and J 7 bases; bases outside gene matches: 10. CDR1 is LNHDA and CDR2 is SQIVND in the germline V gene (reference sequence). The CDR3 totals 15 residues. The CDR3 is CASTPPGQGGEKLFF. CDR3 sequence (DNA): TGTGCCAGTACGCCTCCGGGACAGGGCGGTGAAAAACTGTTTTTT. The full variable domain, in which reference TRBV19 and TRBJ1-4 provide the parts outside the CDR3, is DGGITQSPKYLFRKEGQNVTLSCEQNLNHDAMYWYRQDPGQGLRLIYYSQIVNDFQKGDIAEGYSVSREKKESFPLTVTSAQKNPTAFYLCASTPPGQGGEKLFFGSGTQLSVL.

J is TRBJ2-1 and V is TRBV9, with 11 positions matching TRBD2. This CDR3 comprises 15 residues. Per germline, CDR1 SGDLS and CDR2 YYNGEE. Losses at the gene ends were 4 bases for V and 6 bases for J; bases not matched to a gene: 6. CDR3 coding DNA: TGTGCCAGCAGCCACCTAGCGGGGGGTCGCAATGAGCAGTTCTTC. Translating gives CASSHLAGGRNEQFF.

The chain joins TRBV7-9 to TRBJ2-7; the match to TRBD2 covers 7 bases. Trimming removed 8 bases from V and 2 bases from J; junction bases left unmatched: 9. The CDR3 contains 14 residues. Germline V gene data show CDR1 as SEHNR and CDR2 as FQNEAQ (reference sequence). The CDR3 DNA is TGTGCCAGCGCATGGAGGGGAGGGGCCTACGAGCAGTACTTC. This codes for CASAWRGGAYEQYF.

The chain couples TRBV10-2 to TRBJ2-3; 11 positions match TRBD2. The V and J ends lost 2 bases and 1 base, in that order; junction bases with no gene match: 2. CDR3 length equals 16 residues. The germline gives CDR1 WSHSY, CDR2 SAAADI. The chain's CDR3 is CASSETSGGRTDTQYF. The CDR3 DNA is TGCGCCAGCAGTGAGACTAGCGGGGGACGCACAGATACGCAGTATTTT.